These 28 T cell receptor beta chains were all obtained from the same sample, sequenced in a study of technical replicates of blood from several donors. Generated by immunoSEQ multiplex PCR, the TCRdb table keeps only in-frame clones and is missing some. The table includes about 75,000 clones, nearly 98% detected once. Sequencing was carried out using T cells isolated from PBMCs. The receptors stem from a human donor in good health.

V is TRBV28 and J is TRBJ2-5; 10 nucleotides agree with TRBD2. CDR3 size: 16 residues. The trim removed 6 bases at V and 5 bases at J, leaving 12 bases unmatched. Germline V lookup: CDR1 MDHEN, CDR2 SYDVKM. The CDR3 is CASSYQLAGYRETQYF. The DNA of the CDR3 is TGTGCCAGCAGCTACCAACTAGCGGGATATAGGGAGACCCAGTACTTC.

This rearrangement joins TRBV30 to TRBJ2-3; 8 nucleotides line up with TRBD2. Germline V lookup: CDR1 GTSNPN, CDR2 SVGIG (reference sequence). V trimming: 1 base; J trimming: 5 bases; junction bases outside the gene matches: 5. The CDR3 runs 14 residues. In nucleotides, the CDR3 is TGTGCCTGGAGTGGGGGCGGGAGGATAGATACGCAGTATTTT. Translation: CAWSGGGRIDTQYF. Full variable domain (outside the CDR3, taken from reference TRBV30 and TRBJ2-3): SQTIHQWPATLVQPVGSPLSLECTVEGTSNPNLYWYRQAAGRGLQLLFYSVGIGQISSEVPQNLSASRPQDRQFILSSKKLLLSDSGFYLCAWSGGGRIDTQYFGPGTRLTVL.

This sequence joins TRBV19 and TRBJ2-7; 7 nucleotides align to TRBD1. The V gene end was trimmed by 7 bases and the J gene end by 2 bases; junction bases not matched to a gene: 8. This CDR3 has 14 amino acids. In germline, CDR1 is LNHDA, CDR2 SQIVND (reference sequence). CDR3 protein: CASKRDSPTYEQYF. The CDR3 region has the DNA TGTGCCAGTAAGAGGGACAGTCCGACCTACGAGCAGTACTTC.

This clone was counted once. The chain is built from TRBV19 and TRBJ1-1; tentative D call: TRBD1 (6 bases). CDR1 is LNHDA and CDR2 is SQIVND in the germline V gene (reference sequence). Trimming removed 2 bases at V and 3 bases at J, with 10 bases between. This CDR3 region has 14 residues. The CDR3 spells CASSIWAGDTEAFF. CDR3 coding DNA: TGTGCCAGTAGTATATGGGCAGGGGACACTGAAGCTTTCTTT.

The rearrangement joins TRBV7-8 to TRBJ1-3, with D tentatively TRBD1 (6 bases). From germline, CDR1 is SGHVS and CDR2 FQNEAQ. The V end lost 4 bases, the J end lost 3 bases, and 10 bases lay between the germline ends. The CDR3 loop spans 14 amino acids. The CDR3 nucleotides read TGTGCCAGCAGCTCCAACAGGGTTGGAAACACCATATATTTT. This encodes CASSSNRVGNTIYF. Full variable domain (remainder filled in from reference TRBV7-8 and TRBJ1-3): GAGVSQSPRYKVAKRGQDVALRCDPISGHVSLFWYQQALGQGPEFLTYFQNEAQLDKSGLPSDRFFAERPEGSVSTLKIQRTQQEDSAVYLCASSSNRVGNTIYFGEGSWLTVV.

The V and J genes are TRBV11-3 and TRBJ2-3, with D tentatively TRBD1 (5 bases). Germline V lookup: CDR1 SGHNT, CDR2 YENEEA. The V end lost 4 bases, the J end lost 1 base, and 12 bases lay between the germline ends. The CDR3 runs to 15 residues. The CDR3, as DNA: TGTGCCAGCAGCTCCCGGCAGGGCGGCACAGATACGCAGTATTTT. Amino acids: CASSSRQGGTDTQYF.

V gene TRBV15 combines with J gene TRBJ1-2; 9 bases align to TRBD1. V trimming: 7 bases; J trimming: 3 bases; junction bases outside the gene matches: 9. Germline CDR1 LNHNV, CDR2 YYDKDF (reference sequence). The CDR3 is 15 amino acids. CDR3 bases: TGTGCCACCACCACACAGGGGGCGGAATACTATGGCTACACCTTC. It translates to CATTTQGAEYYGYTF.

V is TRBV30 and J is TRBJ2-1; D not resolved. This CDR3 has 13 amino acids. The germline V gene encodes CDR1 GTSNPN and CDR2 SVGIG (reference sequence). Trimming removed 1 base from V and 3 bases from J, with 7 bases in between. As DNA, the CDR3 is TGTGCCTGGAGTGGGGCCCACTACAATGAGCAGTTCTTC. It encodes CAWSGAHYNEQFF.

This chain links TRBV6-1 with TRBJ2-5; D remains ambiguous. Trimming cost V 5 bases and J 4 bases, with 8 bases left between them. The CDR3 has 12 residues. Germline V gene sequence: CDR1 MNHNS, CDR2 SASEGT. CDR3: CASSNLGETQYF. Here the CDR3 DNA reads TGTGCCAGCAGTAATCTAGGAGAGACCCAGTACTTC.

The J gene is TRBJ1-2, the V gene TRBV2; no clear D. CDR3 length: 14 residues. CDR1 SNHLY and CDR2 FYNNEI come from the germline V gene. Trimming removed 3 bases at V and 2 bases at J, with 10 bases between. The CDR3 DNA reads TGTGCCAGCAGTGAGAATTTTCAGAACTATGGCTACACCTTC. It specifies CASSENFQNYGYTF. The complete variable domain, with remaining parts taken from reference TRBV2 and TRBJ1-2, reads EPEVTQTPSHQVTQMGQEVILRCVPISNHLYFYWYRQILGQKVEFLVSFYNNEISEKSEIFDDQFSVERPDGSNFTLKIRSTKLEDSAMYFCASSENFQNYGYTFGSGTRLTVV.

The V call is TRBV5-1, the J call TRBJ2-7; 7 positions match TRBD2. Germline-derived CDR1 and CDR2 are SGHRS and YFSETQ. J lost 3 bases, V lost 1 base, and 7 bases had no gene match. The length of the CDR3 is 15 residues. In nucleotides, the CDR3 is TGCGCCAGCAGCTTGTCGGAGCGGGAAATCTACGAGCAGTACTTC. As protein: CASSLSEREIYEQYF.

This clone appeared a single time. V gene TRBV10-1 combines with J gene TRBJ2-7; 7 bases are shared with TRBD1. CDR3 length: 14 residues. Germline trimming cut 3 bases from V and 3 bases from J; bases unmatched to any gene: 5. CDR1 and CDR2 from the germline V gene are WNHNN and SYGVQD (reference sequence). The CDR3 nucleotides are TGCGCCAGCAGTGATACGTACAGGGGCTACGAGCAGTACTTC. Its protein product is CASSDTYRGYEQYF.

The CDR3 loop reads CASSPTQDRENEQFF. CDR3 nucleotide sequence: TGTGCCAGCAGTCCTACCCAGGACAGGGAAAATGAGCAGTTCTTC. The chain is built from TRBV6-5 and TRBJ2-1, with 8 bases lining up with TRBD1. The germline CDR1 and CDR2 sequences are MNHEY and SVGAGI. The CDR3 runs 15 residues. The J segment lost 7 bases and the V segment lost 5 bases, leaving 10 bases of the junction unmatched.

J is TRBJ1-2 and V is TRBV30, with D possibly being TRBD1 (6 bases). CDR1 and CDR2 from the germline V gene are GTSNPN and SVGIG (reference sequence). This CDR3 has 16 residues. V gave up 5 bases and J gave up 0 bases, with 19 bases separating them. The CDR3 sequence is CAWDVPGAWTNYGYTF. CDR3 nucleotides: TGTGCCTGGGATGTCCCAGGGGCTTGGACTAACTATGGCTACACCTTC.

The rearrangement uses TRBV5-4 and TRBJ2-7; D gene ambiguous. There are 12 residues in the CDR3. The ends were cut back, 2 bases at V and 3 bases at J, with 6 bases in the middle. Germline loops: CDR1 SGHNT, CDR2 YYREEE (reference sequence). Written as DNA, the CDR3 is TGTGCCAGCAGCTTTTCAGGCTACGAGCAGTACTTC. Translated, it gives CASSFSGYEQYF.

This sequence joins TRBV30 and TRBJ1-4; no firm D call. This CDR3 is 14 amino acids long. The V end was cut by 1 base, the J end by 4 bases, with 10 bases between. Germline CDR1 is GTSNPN and CDR2 is SVGIG (reference sequence). The CDR3 reads CAWSGVFGNEKLFF. CDR3 in DNA: TGTGCCTGGAGTGGTGTTTTCGGTAATGAAAAACTGTTTTTT.

V and J are TRBV5-6 and TRBJ2-1; no firm D call. Germline CDR1 is SGHDT and CDR2 is YYEEEE. The V end lost 0 bases, the J end lost 4 bases, and 8 bases lay between the germline ends. The CDR3 runs to 14 residues. The CDR3 region has the DNA TGTGCCAGCAGCTTGGACAGTTGGTACAATGAGCAGTTCTTC. This gives the protein CASSLDSWYNEQFF.

The chain couples TRBV2 to TRBJ1-2, with a tentative D call TRBD1 (5 bases). CDR1 and CDR2 from the germline V gene are SNHLY and FYNNEI. This CDR3 contains 12 residues. V lost 11 bases and J 7 bases, leaving 17 bases between the germline ends. CDR3 DNA: TGTGCCGGTCATCAGGGTATTGGTGGCTACACCTTC. Translated, it gives CAGHQGIGGYTF.

A word on this clone: The same CDR3 arises from other DNA sequences in this sample as well. This chain uses TRBV19 with TRBJ2-3; D perhaps matches TRBD2 (6 bases). CDR3 length: 14 residues. CDR1 is LNHDA and CDR2 is SQIVND in the germline V gene (reference sequence). V was shortened by 4 bases and J by 2 bases, with 10 bases between the two germline ends. For the CDR3, the DNA is TGTGCCAGTAGTAGTAGCGGATCCACAGATACGCAGTATTTT. Its translation is CASSSSGSTDTQYF.

The chain combines TRBV7-9 with TRBJ2-7; 7 bases are shared with TRBD1. The trim removed 7 bases at V and 5 bases at J, leaving 8 bases unmatched. Germline CDR1 SEHNR, CDR2 FQNEAQ (reference sequence). This CDR3 contains 13 residues. In DNA form, the CDR3 reads TGTGCCAGCAACCAAAACACAGGGGACGAGCAGTACTTC. Amino acid sequence: CASNQNTGDEQYF.

This clone was detected only once. The chain recombines TRBV9 with TRBJ2-7; D unclear. Germline V lookup: CDR1 SGDLS, CDR2 YYNGEE. The CDR3 totals 14 residues. The germline V and J ends were trimmed by 6 bases and 6 bases, with 19 bases remaining between them. CDR3 residues: CASNDPTLHSEQYF. CDR3 in DNA: TGTGCCAGCAATGACCCAACACTCCACAGCGAGCAGTACTTC. Supplemented by reference TRBV9 and TRBJ2-7, the full variable domain reads DSGVTQTPKHLITATGQRVTLRCSPRSGDLSVYWYQQSLDQGLQFLIQYYNGEERAKGNILERFSAQQFPDLHSELNLSSLELGDSALYFCASNDPTLHSEQYFGPGTRLTVT.

This chain connects TRBV14 to TRBJ2-7; 7 nucleotides align to TRBD1. Germline CDR1 and CDR2: SGHDN and FVKESK. The CDR3 has 13 amino acids. The V and J ends lost 6 bases and 5 bases, in that order; junction bases with no gene match: 7. The CDR3 region has the DNA TGTGCCAGCAGTTACAACAGGGGAAACGAGCAGTACTTC. Translating gives CASSYNRGNEQYF.

This sequence joins TRBV7-3 and TRBJ2-3; 8 nucleotides align to TRBD2. With V trimmed by 3 bases and J by 4 bases, 12 bases remained unmatched. Germline V lookup: CDR1 SGHTA, CDR2 FQGTGA. CDR3 size: 17 residues. CDR3 in amino acids: CASSFWNVVREADTQYF. Written as DNA, the CDR3 is TGTGCCAGCAGCTTCTGGAATGTTGTGCGGGAGGCAGATACGCAGTATTTT.

The gene calls are TRBV2 and TRBJ2-2, with D uncertain. The germline V gene has CDR1 SNHLY and CDR2 FYNNEI. The germline V and J ends were trimmed by 3 bases and 4 bases, with 6 bases remaining between them. The CDR3 is 13 residues long. CDR3 in amino acids: CASSDRLTGELFF. CDR3 nucleotides: TGTGCCAGCAGTGACAGGCTCACCGGGGAGCTGTTTTTT.

The J gene is TRBJ1-5, the V gene TRBV9; TRBD1 is a possible D gene (5 bases). Trimming cost V 1 base and J 9 bases, with 8 bases left between them. CDR3 length: 12 amino acids. The germline V gene has CDR1 SGDLS and CDR2 YYNGEE. The CDR3 DNA sequence: TGTGCCAGCAGCGTACAGGGTGGGCCCCAGCATTTT. Its translation is CASSVQGGPQHF.

The chain couples TRBV7-3 to TRBJ2-2, with 9 bases matching TRBD2. In germline, CDR1 is SGHTA, CDR2 FQGTGA. This CDR3 has 15 amino acids. With V trimmed by 1 base and J by 3 bases, 0 bases remained unmatched. CDR3 nucleotides: TGTGCCAGCAGCTTAAGCGGGAGGGACACCGGGGAGCTGTTTTTT. Encoded protein: CASSLSGRDTGELFF.

The V and J genes are TRBV7-2 and TRBJ1-2; 9 bases map to TRBD1. Germline V gene lookup returns CDR1 SGHTA and CDR2 FQGNSA. Germline trimming cut 2 bases from V and 5 bases from J; bases unmatched to any gene: 9. This CDR3 comprises 16 residues. The CDR3 region is CASSLTTGQGKYGYTF. DNA of the CDR3: TGTGCCAGCAGCTTAACTACCGGACAGGGGAAGTATGGCTACACCTTC.

To note about this clone: The identical CDR3 is also encoded by other nucleotide sequences in the sample. The genes are TRBV4-1 and TRBJ1-1, with unresolved D. The CDR3 runs 12 residues. Trimming stripped 0 bases from V and 8 bases from J, with 7 bases between. Germline CDR1 is MGHRA and CDR2 is YSYEKL. The CDR3 nucleotides are TGCGCCAGCAGCCAAGATCTGAGGGAAGCTTTCTTT. Translating it yields CASSQDLREAFF.